Shown below are 29 T cell receptor beta chains from a single sample sequenced in a study of shared clonotypes between healthy human individuals. Measured with immunoSEQ multiplex PCR; TCRdb has only the in-frame clones, and not every one. This table has roughly 500,000 clones, 70% to 80% appearing once. The sequenced material came from PBMCs. The receptors were gathered from a woman aged 40 to 50 in good health. Some clones in this sample may be carry-over from other donors' samples.

The V and J genes are TRBV7-9 and TRBJ1-2; D not certain. The CDR3 length is 12 residues. The germline V gene encodes CDR1 SEHNR and CDR2 FQNEAQ (reference sequence). V lost 3 bases, J lost 5 bases, and 7 bases lay in between. The CDR3 bases are TGTGCCAGCAGCTTGAGGTCTTATGGCTACACCTTC. It yields the protein CASSLRSYGYTF.

The J gene is TRBJ2-2, the V gene TRBV7-8; D gene unclear. The CDR3 contains 14 residues. V gave up 4 bases and J gave up 6 bases, with 12 bases separating them. Per germline, CDR1 SGHVS and CDR2 FQNEAQ. The CDR3: CASSSIGKPGELFF. In nucleotides, the CDR3 is TGTGCCAGCAGCTCCATAGGGAAGCCCGGGGAGCTGTTTTTT.

J is TRBJ2-2 and V is TRBV5-4, with a weak D call TRBD2 (6 bases). From germline, CDR1 is SGHNT and CDR2 YYREEE (reference sequence). This CDR3 has 14 residues. V was cut by 4 bases and J by 7 bases, with 14 bases left in between. As DNA, the CDR3 is TGTGCCAGCAGCGTTGAGGCGGGAATCGGGGAGCTGTTTTTT. Protein sequence: CASSVEAGIGELFF.

This clone was counted only a few times. The V gene is TRBV19, the J gene TRBJ1-1; 8 bases align to TRBD1. V was clipped by 6 bases and J by 3 bases; unmatched bases: 6. This CDR3 has 14 residues. Germline CDR1 LNHDA, CDR2 SQIVND (reference sequence). The CDR3 bases are TGTGCCAGTAGCAGGGGGCCGGGGGACACTGAAGCTTTCTTT. Residues: CASSRGPGDTEAFF.

J is TRBJ2-3 and V is TRBV6-4, with TRBD2 matching over 11 bases. This CDR3 spans 17 amino acids. The germline CDR1 and CDR2 sequences are MRHNA and SNTAGT. The V and J ends lost 0 bases and 1 base, in that order; junction bases with no gene match: 3. The CDR3 coding sequence is TGTGCCAGCAGTGACTCACTAGCGGGAGCAGGCACAGATACGCAGTATTTT. This translates into CASSDSLAGAGTDTQYF.

The chain is built from TRBV18 and TRBJ2-7; possible D gene TRBD2, 6 bases. The germline CDR1 and CDR2 sequences are KGHSH and LQKENI. Trimming cost V 2 bases and J 0 bases, with 14 bases left between them. The CDR3 has 16 residues. The CDR3 DNA is TGTGCCAGCTCACCAGGGCTAGCGACCGACTCCTACGAGCAGTACTTC. This sequence encodes CASSPGLATDSYEQYF.

Points on this clone: The sample holds other DNA sequences that translate to the same CDR3. The chain is built from TRBV6-1 and TRBJ2-7, with TRBD2 as a possible D gene (6 bases). The germline gives CDR1 MNHNS, CDR2 SASEGT. The CDR3 covers 12 residues. Trimming left V 7 bases short and J 4 bases short, with 11 bases between. The CDR3 sequence: CASTLAGYEQYF. CDR3 DNA: TGTGCCAGCACACTAGCCGGGTACGAGCAGTACTTC.

J is TRBJ2-2 and V is TRBV19; 13 bases are shared with TRBD2. Germline CDR1 is LNHDA and CDR2 is SQIVND (reference sequence). The CDR3 is 16 amino acids. Germline trimming cut 5 bases from V and 5 bases from J; bases unmatched to any gene: 5. The CDR3 protein is CASSSGLAGATGELFF. In DNA form, the CDR3 reads TGTGCCAGTAGTTCCGGACTAGCGGGAGCAACCGGGGAGCTGTTTTTT. Using reference TRBV19 and TRBJ2-2 for the parts outside the CDR3, the full variable domain is DGGITQSPKYLFRKEGQNVTLSCEQNLNHDAMYWYRQDPGQGLRLIYYSQIVNDFQKGDIAEGYSVSREKKESFPLTVTSAQKNPTAFYLCASSSGLAGATGELFFGEGSRLTVL.

This chain joins TRBV5-1 and TRBJ2-5, with D uncertain. The CDR3 runs to 14 residues. V lost 4 bases to trimming and J lost 4 bases, with 14 bases between them. CDR1 and CDR2 (germline): SGHRS, YFSETQ. Written as DNA, the CDR3 is TGCGCCAGCAGCCAAACGACTCGGACAGAGACCCAGTACTTC. This gives the protein CASSQTTRTETQYF. The complete variable domain, with remaining parts taken from reference TRBV5-1 and TRBJ2-5, reads KAGVTQTPRYLIKTRGQQVTLSCSPISGHRSVSWYQQTPGQGLQFLFEYFSETQRNKGNFPGRFSGRQFSNSRSEMNVSTLELGDSALYLCASSQTTRTETQYFGPGTRLLVL.

This clone was found a few times. This rearrangement joins TRBV6-1 to TRBJ1-2, with a tentative D call TRBD1 (5 bases). Trimming pared 5 bases from V and 3 bases from J, leaving 10 bases between. In germline, CDR1 is MNHNS, CDR2 SASEGT. This CDR3 has 13 residues. CDR3 loop: CASSPGKYYGYTF. The CDR3 coding sequence is TGTGCCAGCAGTCCAGGGAAGTACTATGGCTACACCTTC.

V is TRBV15 and J is TRBJ1-5; TRBD1 aligns across 12 bases. This CDR3 is 17 amino acids long. The germline V gene encodes CDR1 LNHNV and CDR2 YYDKDF (reference sequence). V lost 0 bases to trimming and J lost 7 bases; unmatched junction nucleotides: 7. DNA of the CDR3: TGTGCCACCAGCAGAGATCCGGGACAGGGGGCTTGGCAGCCCCAGCATTTT. It codes for CATSRDPGQGAWQPQHF.

The chain combines TRBV6-6 with TRBJ1-2; 7 bases align to TRBD1. This CDR3 has 14 amino acids. Germline V gives CDR1 MNHNY, CDR2 SVGAGI (reference sequence). J lost 6 bases, V lost 5 bases, and 9 bases had no gene match. Here the CDR3 DNA reads TGTGCCAGCAGTAACCCAGGGGGTGTCGATGGCTACACCTTC. Protein product: CASSNPGGVDGYTF.

The gene calls are TRBV29-1 and TRBJ1-2; a possible D gene is TRBD1 (6 bases). Germline V gene sequence: CDR1 SQVTM, CDR2 ANQGSEA. V was trimmed by 4 bases and J by 5 bases, leaving 8 bases between them. The CDR3 sequence is 11 residues long. CDR3 sequence (DNA): TGCAGCGTTGCCGGACAGTATGGCTACACCTTC. Protein: CSVAGQYGYTF.

The rearrangement joins TRBV2 to TRBJ1-6; TRBD1 might be the D (5 bases). The CDR3 totals 16 residues. Germline assignment: CDR1 SNHLY and CDR2 FYNNEI. Trimming removed 5 bases at V and 5 bases at J, with 16 bases between. CDR3 protein: CASSSHGGGDNSPLHF. The DNA for the CDR3 is TGTGCCAGCAGTTCCCACGGGGGAGGGGATAATTCACCCCTCCACTTT.

This chain uses TRBV18 with TRBJ2-7, with D maybe TRBD1 (6 bases). CDR1 and CDR2 from the germline V gene are KGHSH and LQKENI. This CDR3 region has 14 residues. V shed 6 bases and J shed 3 bases, with 15 bases lying between them. The CDR3 sequence: CASSPRTENYEQYF. In DNA, the CDR3 is TGTGCCAGCTCCCCGAGGACAGAGAACTACGAGCAGTACTTC.

The V call is TRBV18, the J call TRBJ1-3; the match to TRBD1 covers 9 bases. Trimming at V came to 6 bases and at J to 3 bases, leaving 6 bases not matched to a gene. Germline V gene lookup returns CDR1 KGHSH and CDR2 LQKENI. This CDR3 is 15 amino acids long. CDR3 bases: TGTGCCAGCTCGCCGAGGACAGGGGATGGAAACACCATATATTTT. Translation gives CASSPRTGDGNTIYF.

The rearrangement uses TRBV7-3 and TRBJ2-5; 9 bases map to TRBD2. The CDR3 is 14 amino acids. In germline, CDR1 is SGHTA, CDR2 FQGTGA. V lost 5 bases to trimming and J lost 5 bases; unmatched junction nucleotides: 6. The CDR3 region has the DNA TGTGCCAGCAGCCCCGGGACTAGCTTTGAGACCCAGTACTTC. Its translation is CASSPGTSFETQYF.

The gene calls are TRBV27 and TRBJ2-1; D may correspond to TRBD1 or TRBD2 (7 bases each). V shed 5 bases and J shed 1 base, with 27 bases lying between them. CDR3 length: 20 amino acids. Germline CDR1 and CDR2: MNHEY and SMNVEV (reference sequence). The CDR3 bases are TGTGCCAGCAGTACGCAACCCCCCGGGGGAGGGGGCCGATCCTACAATGAGCAGTTCTTC. Translating it yields CASSTQPPGGGGRSYNEQFF.

The chain recombines TRBV5-1 with TRBJ2-1, with 9 bases fitting TRBD1. With 3 bases clipped from V and 0 bases from J, the junction kept 4 bases outside the gene matches. The V gene's germline CDR1 is SGHRS and CDR2 YFSETQ. CDR3 size: 16 residues. This chain's CDR3 is CASSSQGARSYNEQFF. The CDR3 DNA is TGCGCCAGCAGCTCACAGGGGGCGCGCTCCTACAATGAGCAGTTCTTC.

The chain combines TRBV5-1 with TRBJ1-6, with D perhaps matching TRBD1 (6 bases). Trimming removed 0 bases from V and 5 bases from J, with 9 bases in between. From germline, CDR1 is SGHRS and CDR2 YFSETQ. The CDR3 length is 15 residues. The CDR3: CASSLGAGDNSPLHF. CDR3 nucleotides: TGCGCCAGCAGCTTGGGGGCAGGGGATAATTCACCCCTCCACTTT.

The rearrangement joins TRBV7-2 to TRBJ2-7, with D perhaps matching TRBD2 (5 bases). The V end was cut by 1 base, the J end by 3 bases, with 10 bases between. The germline gives CDR1 SGHTA, CDR2 FQGNSA. CDR3 length: 14 amino acids. The CDR3, as DNA: TGTGCCAGCAGCTTAGAACTAGTTAGCTACGAGCAGTACTTC. Translated: CASSLELVSYEQYF.

This clone was recorded a few times. The chain couples TRBV10-3 to TRBJ2-7, with D hard to call. Germline loops: CDR1 ENHRY, CDR2 SYGVKD. The CDR3 runs to 13 residues. V gave up 6 bases and J gave up 7 bases, with 16 bases separating them. Here the CDR3 DNA reads TGTGCCATCAGACCCGGTTCGCGAAGGGAGCAGTACTTC. Protein: CAIRPGSRREQYF.

V is TRBV7-2 and J is TRBJ1-4; D remains unclear. From germline, CDR1 is SGHTA and CDR2 FQGNSA. Trimming took off 1 base at V and 7 bases at J, with 13 bases between the two ends. The CDR3 covers 15 residues. The CDR3 nucleotides are TGTGCCAGCAGCTTAGTTGGTTCGAGGCCTGAAAAACTGTTTTTT. Amino acids: CASSLVGSRPEKLFF. Full variable domain (rest looked up from reference TRBV7-2 and TRBJ1-4): GAGVSQSPSNKVTEKGKDVELRCDPISGHTALYWYRQSLGQGLEFLIYFQGNSAPDKSGLPSDRFSAERTGGSVSTLTIQRTQQEDSAVYLCASSLVGSRPEKLFFGSGTQLSVL.

This rearrangement joins TRBV11-3 to TRBJ1-3; D is unclear. With 2 bases removed from V and 0 bases from J, the gap between germline ends came to 14 bases. The CDR3 totals 17 residues. Germline V CDR1 and CDR2: SGHNT, YENEEA. CDR3 coding DNA: TGTGCCAGCAGCTTAAGGTTTATCCCCTTCTCTGGAAACACCATATATTTT. It translates to CASSLRFIPFSGNTIYF.

This clone occurred a few times. J is TRBJ2-3 and V is TRBV2, with 9 bases fitting TRBD2. CDR1 is SNHLY, CDR2 FYNNEI, per germline. The ends lost 6 bases at V and 6 bases at J; junction bases unmatched: 10. The CDR3 runs 15 residues. The CDR3 nucleotides are TGTGCCAGCAGCGCCCTTAGCGGGAGTGGGGATACGCAGTATTTT. Its translation: CASSALSGSGDTQYF.

This sequence joins TRBV19 and TRBJ2-5; TRBD2 matches 10 bases. The CDR3 covers 15 residues. CDR1 is LNHDA and CDR2 is SQIVND in the germline V gene (reference sequence). Trimming at V came to 3 bases and at J to 3 bases, leaving 4 bases not matched to a gene. The CDR3 DNA sequence: TGTGCCAGTAGTATCCCAGGACTAGCGGAAGAGACCCAGTACTTC. This encodes CASSIPGLAEETQYF.

The J gene is TRBJ2-2, the V gene TRBV5-4, with TRBD2 as a possible D gene (6 bases). The V gene lost 0 bases and the J gene lost 5 bases, with 11 bases spanning the gap. From germline, CDR1 is SGHNT and CDR2 YYREEE (reference sequence). The CDR3 extends over 15 amino acids. CDR3 protein: CASSLGQEGTGELFF. The CDR3 DNA follows: TGTGCCAGCAGCTTGGGGCAGGAGGGGACCGGGGAGCTGTTTTTT.

The V call is TRBV5-4, the J call TRBJ1-3; D not certain. Germline CDR1 and CDR2: SGHNT and YYREEE (reference sequence). This CDR3 is 16 amino acids long. Trimming removed 3 bases from V and 2 bases from J, with 15 bases in between. Written as DNA, the CDR3 is TGTGCCAGCAGCTCCACCATTTCACAGACTGGAAACACCATATATTTT. Translating gives CASSSTISQTGNTIYF.

Note on this clone: This likely stems from a read error, as it lies one base from a far larger clone. This CDR3 is also generated by other DNA sequences in the sample. The genes are TRBV7-9 and TRBJ1-1, with D unresolved. Looked up from germline, CDR1 is SEHNR and CDR2 is FQNEAQ (reference sequence). The CDR3 has 12 residues. The V and J ends lost 2 bases and 0 bases respectively, with 1 base between them. The CDR3 DNA follows: TGTGCCAGCAGCTTATTGAACACTGAAGCTTTCTTT. Translated, it gives CASSLLNTEAFF.